The following is a TCR beta chain sequence with its context. The clone's antigen remains unknown. One base away there is no much larger clone; base qualities are not given. The immunoSEQ Assay, a bias-controlled multiplex PCR, was used to amplify TCRbeta CDR3 regions from genomic DNA. In the original analysis: Nucleated cell counts per sample were estimated from amplification of reference gene primers within the assay. To quantify the absolute abundance of each unique TCRbeta CDR3 rearrangement, sequence reads were collapsed and filtered. Productive Simpson clonality was computed per sample as the square root of Simpson's diversity index over productive rearrangements. TCRdb limited this immuneACCESS table to in-frame rearrangements with V and J called. A share of clones is missing; checked studies link under half to unresolved V genes, and the rest is unexplained. V and J calls and clone size are copied from that table; D and trimming were computed from the DNA. For this sample the table gives about 160,000 clones, of which around 80% were detected only once. Of the sample, roughly 8.4% is held by the ten largest clones.

The data belong to a study of blood T cell repertoires in COVID-19 (dated by TCRdb to about 2020). For the wider study: Collaborator samples came from the United States, Italy and Spain and covered acute and convalescent phases of COVID-19. Samples were obtained from the ongoing ImmuneRACE study (first 160 participants) and from some 1,300 subjects provided by 6 global collaborators. Sample metadata almost always included a de-identified subject ID, COVID-19 status, age in years and sex. The dataset comprised deeply sampled blood TCRbeta repertoires from subjects exposed to, actively infected with, or recovered from COVID-19. A freely available public database, intended as a resource for researchers studying the immune response to SARS-CoV-2, is where the repertoires were released. Where available, HLA class I and class II types were taken from metadata supplied by the sample provider and were not determined by assay-based typing. The material from the prospective study consisted of cDNA or gDNA derived from T cells, B-cell-depleted T cells, or PBMCs. Results the study describes overall, beyond this receptor: The quantity of clinical and demographic metadata differed by source and by participant and was supplied without curation.

Each collaborating institution followed its own protocols to collect whole blood in K2EDTA tubes. For TCRbeta analysis, collaborators shipped samples as frozen whole blood, isolated PBMCs, or DNA extracted from either of those sample types. Counted from cysteine to phenylalanine, this CDR3 has 14 amino acids. Only CDR3 DNA is held: 42 bases, read in frame from base 1. V is pared back by 6 bases and J by 2 bases, with 13 bases lying between the germline termini. The germline V gene provides CDR1 SNHLY and CDR2 FYNNEI. The sequencing sample was made of peripheral blood. The chain is encoded by TRBV2 joined to TRBJ1-1; TRBD1 is a weak D gene call, 6 bases matching. This sequence was found in a man aged 55 to 70 with acute or convalescent COVID-19. The DNA reads TGTGCCAGCAGGACAGGAGGTAGAAACACTGAAGCTTTCTTT. It translates as CASRTGGRNTEAFF.